The 32 T cell receptor beta chains below come from one sample, sequenced in a study of cytomegalovirus exposure and HLA in healthy donors. The PCR was carried out with 60 Vbeta primers and 13 Jbeta primers. Profiled with immunoSEQ multiplex PCR; TCRdb holds only in-frame clones, not every one. The sample shows some 150,000 clones, more than 60% of them seen only once. Sequenced material: PBMCs. All receptors come from a male donor in good health and CMV-seronegative.

The genes are TRBV30 and TRBJ1-3; possibly TRBD1 for D (6 bases). The CDR3 runs 12 residues. Germline values: CDR1 GTSNPN, CDR2 SVGIG (reference sequence). Trimming pared 4 bases from V and 7 bases from J, leaving 11 bases between. Written as DNA, the CDR3 is TGTGCCTGGAAGGAAAGGGGGAACACCATATATTTT. Its translation is CAWKERGNTIYF.

The chain joins TRBV6-5 to TRBJ1-4; 10 positions match TRBD1. CDR3 size: 15 residues. V lost 5 bases, J lost 5 bases, and 5 bases stayed unmatched. Per the germline V gene, CDR1 is MNHEY and CDR2 is SVGAGI. This CDR3 is CASSGWTGGNEKLFF. The CDR3 DNA reads TGTGCCAGCAGTGGCTGGACAGGGGGGAATGAAAAACTGTTTTTT.

The V call is TRBV6-5, the J call TRBJ2-7; 9 bases are a match to TRBD2. V shed 5 bases, J shed 3 bases, and the junction held 5 bases outside the gene matches. The CDR3 totals 14 residues. The germline CDR1 and CDR2 sequences are MNHEY and SVGAGI. The CDR3 reads CASSRLAAGYEQYF. CDR3 sequence (DNA): TGTGCCAGCAGTAGACTAGCGGCGGGCTACGAGCAGTACTTC.

This chain links TRBV27 with TRBJ1-1, with 9 nucleotides matching TRBD1. CDR3 length: 13 amino acids. V shed 8 bases and J 5 bases; nucleotides not matched to a gene: 6. The germline V gene encodes CDR1 MNHEY and CDR2 SMNVEV (reference sequence). The CDR3 loop reads CASSGTGRTEAFF. CDR3 nucleotides: TGTGCCAGCTCTGGGACAGGGCGAACTGAAGCTTTCTTT.

This rearrangement joins TRBV9 to TRBJ2-5; 9 bases align to TRBD2. This CDR3 contains 15 residues. The V and J ends lost 0 bases and 5 bases, in that order; junction bases with no gene match: 5. Germline values: CDR1 SGDLS, CDR2 YYNGEE. The CDR3 DNA follows: TGTGCCAGCAGCGTAGCGGCGGGAGGGCCGGAGACCCAGTACTTC. Translated, it gives CASSVAAGGPETQYF.

The sample holds a few counts of this clone. The chain joins TRBV5-1 to TRBJ1-6, with TRBD1 identical over 9 bases. J was trimmed by 10 bases and V by 1 base; bases with no gene match: 3. The V gene's germline CDR1 is SGHRS and CDR2 YFSETQ. This CDR3 comprises 14 residues. In nucleotides, the CDR3 is TGCGCCAGCAGCTTGACAGGGGGCAAATCACCCCTCCACTTT. It codes for CASSLTGGKSPLHF. The complete variable domain, with remaining parts taken from reference TRBV5-1 and TRBJ1-6, reads KAGVTQTPRYLIKTRGQQVTLSCSPISGHRSVSWYQQTPGQGLQFLFEYFSETQRNKGNFPGRFSGRQFSNSRSEMNVSTLELGDSALYLCASSLTGGKSPLHFGNGTRLTVT.

CDR3 sequence: CASSVTGRLSTDTQYF. Written as DNA, the CDR3 is TGTGCCAGCAGCGTAACAGGTCGACTTAGCACAGATACGCAGTATTTT. The chain uses TRBV5-6 and TRBJ2-3; weak D call: TRBD1 (5 bases). Trimming removed 4 bases from V and 0 bases from J, with 15 bases in between. The germline V gene encodes CDR1 SGHDT and CDR2 YYEEEE. The CDR3 is 16 amino acids. The full variable domain, completed using reference TRBV5-6 and TRBJ2-3, is DAGVTQSPTHLIKTRGQQVTLRCSPKSGHDTVSWYQQALGQGPQFIFQYYEEEERQRGNFPDRFSGHQFPNYSSELNVNALLLGDSALYLCASSVTGRLSTDTQYFGPGTRLTVL.

The chain uses TRBV5-1 and TRBJ2-7; 10 bases match TRBD2. The CDR3 sequence is 17 residues long. Germline loops: CDR1 SGHRS, CDR2 YFSETQ. J was trimmed by 2 bases and V by 3 bases; bases with no gene match: 11. CDR3 bases: TGCGCCAGCAGCTGGGCGGGACTAGCGAACTCCCCCTACGAGCAGTACTTC. Encoded protein: CASSWAGLANSPYEQYF.

This clone was observed a handful of times. CDR3 bases: TGTGCCAGCAGCGGGGCTAGGGACAGGGGCACAGATACGCAGTATTTT. It specifies CASSGARDRGTDTQYF. The chain combines TRBV5-4 with TRBJ2-3; 9 bases align to TRBD1. This CDR3 contains 16 residues. Germline V lookup: CDR1 SGHNT, CDR2 YYREEE (reference sequence). The junction had 7 bases not matched to a gene; V was cut back by 4 bases and J by 1 base.

This chain uses TRBV10-3 with TRBJ2-1; 8 bases align to TRBD2. The CDR3 contains 17 residues. Trimming took 2 bases from V and 3 from J; bases not matched to a gene: 9. Per germline, CDR1 ENHRY and CDR2 SYGVKD. The CDR3 bases are TGTGCCATCAGTGAGCGAGTAGCGGGACCTATCTACAATGAGCAGTTCTTC. Its protein product is CAISERVAGPIYNEQFF.

The rearrangement links TRBV4-2 to TRBJ2-5, with 9 bases lining up with TRBD2. Germline CDR1 reads LGHNA; CDR2 reads YNFKEQ. The CDR3 contains 16 residues. V shed 4 bases and J 0 bases; nucleotides not matched to a gene: 6. CDR3 nucleotides: TGTGCCAGCAGCCCGGTAACTAGCGGGTACCAAGAGACCCAGTACTTC. Translated, it gives CASSPVTSGYQETQYF.

The chain joins TRBV19 to TRBJ2-7; 9 positions match TRBD2. This CDR3 is 13 amino acids long. The germline gives CDR1 LNHDA, CDR2 SQIVND (reference sequence). V was clipped by 7 bases and J by 0 bases; unmatched bases: 1. CDR3 bases: TGTGCCAGTATGACTAGCGGCTCCTACGAGCAGTACTTC. Translation: CASMTSGSYEQYF.

The V call is TRBV28, the J call TRBJ1-1; 10 nucleotides match TRBD1. Germline V gives CDR1 MDHEN, CDR2 SYDVKM. The V gene end was trimmed by 1 base and the J gene end by 10 bases; junction bases not matched to a gene: 6. The CDR3 totals 14 residues. In nucleotides, the CDR3 is TGTGCCAGCAGTTTATATCGGACAGGGGGGCGAGCTTTCTTT. Translating gives CASSLYRTGGRAFF.

Of note for this clone: The junction differs from germline at one of its ends, possibly a read error. The chain has TRBV11-2 and TRBJ2-2; D remains unclear. This CDR3 spans 13 amino acids. Germline CDR1 SGHAT, CDR2 FQNNGV. The CDR3 here is CASSVEAWGELFF. The DNA for the CDR3 is TGTGCCAGCAGCGTAGAGGCCTGGGGGGAGCTGTTTTTT.

This clone has more than one count but fewer than ten. Germline and junction disagree at one end, which may indicate a read error. The V call is TRBV10-3, the J call TRBJ1-6, with 7 positions matching TRBD1. The CDR3 covers 14 residues. Germline values: CDR1 ENHRY, CDR2 SYGVKD. The CDR3 region has the DNA TGTGCCAGCAGTCCCGGGACAGAGAATTCACCCCTCCACTTT. Translating gives CASSPGTENSPLHF.

V gene TRBV6-1 combines with J gene TRBJ2-7; 8 bases map to TRBD1. The CDR3 loop spans 14 amino acids. The germline V gene has CDR1 MNHNS and CDR2 SASEGT. V lost 8 bases and J lost 6; bases outside the gene matches: 12. CDR3 sequence (DNA): TGTGCCAGCGGACTCGGGACAGGTTCTTCCGAGCAGTACTTC. It specifies CASGLGTGSSEQYF.

The genes are TRBV19 and TRBJ2-7; the match to TRBD1 covers 11 bases. Germline-derived CDR1 and CDR2 are LNHDA and SQIVND (reference sequence). The CDR3 covers 15 residues. Germline trimming cut 6 bases from V and 3 bases from J; bases unmatched to any gene: 7. In DNA, the CDR3 is TGTGCCAGTAGGTCGATGGGACAGGGGGACTACGAGCAGTACTTC. It codes for CASRSMGQGDYEQYF.

The chain joins TRBV5-1 to TRBJ2-5, with TRBD2 as a possible D gene (5 bases). The CDR3 consists of 17 residues. Trimming removed 4 bases at V and 0 bases at J, with 19 bases between. Germline-derived CDR1 and CDR2 are SGHRS and YFSETQ. The CDR3 DNA reads as TGCGCCAGCAGCCACCCTTATCGACGGGGTTACCAAGAGACCCAGTACTTC. Translation: CASSHPYRRGYQETQYF.

The chain combines TRBV14 with TRBJ1-2; TRBD1 aligns across 7 bases. Germline CDR1 reads SGHDN; CDR2 reads FVKESK. Trimming cost V 4 bases and J 7 bases; bases outside gene matches: 12. CDR3 length: 15 residues. DNA for the CDR3: TGTGCCAGCAGCCCGAATACAGGGGCGTTGGGTGGCTACACCTTC. Its translation: CASSPNTGALGGYTF.

The V and J genes are TRBV12-5 and TRBJ1-1; 7 bases line up with TRBD1. With 5 bases clipped from V and 4 bases from J, the junction kept 7 bases outside the gene matches. Germline CDR1 reads LGHNT; CDR2 reads FRNRAP. The CDR3 extends over 14 amino acids. The CDR3 loop reads CASGGKGAGTEAFF. DNA for the CDR3: TGTGCTAGTGGTGGGAAGGGGGCGGGCACTGAAGCTTTCTTT.

The chain carries TRBV4-1 and TRBJ1-4; 7 nucleotides match TRBD1. Losses at the gene ends were 0 bases for V and 5 bases for J; bases not matched to a gene: 6. Germline CDR1 is MGHRA and CDR2 is YSYEKL. CDR3 length equals 16 residues. CDR3 amino acids: CASSQEGQLQNEKLFF. Written as DNA, the CDR3 is TGCGCCAGCAGCCAAGAGGGACAGCTCCAAAATGAAAAACTGTTTTTT.

The rearrangement uses TRBV5-3 and TRBJ1-5; D gene unclear. TRBV5-3 falls under the ORF class, with uncertain function. This CDR3 region has 15 residues. The V gene lost 6 bases and the J gene lost 3 bases, with 16 bases spanning the gap. The CDR3 bases are TGTGCCAGAACCAGGACCCCCGGGAACAATCAGCCCCAGCATTTT. Protein sequence: CARTRTPGNNQPQHF.

The rearrangement joins TRBV19 to TRBJ1-4; D unresolved. This CDR3 region has 15 residues. Germline values: CDR1 LNHDA, CDR2 SQIVND (reference sequence). V lost 4 bases, J lost 5 bases, and 14 bases lay in between. As DNA, the CDR3 is TGTGCCAGTAGTACACGGTCGAACGGGAATGAAAAACTGTTTTTT. It is translated as CASSTRSNGNEKLFF.

The gene calls are TRBV14 and TRBJ1-6; tentatively, D is TRBD1 (6 bases). The CDR3 is 15 amino acids. Germline V lookup: CDR1 SGHDN, CDR2 FVKESK. Trimming pared 0 bases from V and 6 bases from J, leaving 9 bases between. In nucleotides, the CDR3 is TGTGCCAGCAGCCAAGATCGGACAGCTAATTCACCCCTCCACTTT. Protein product: CASSQDRTANSPLHF.

The chain couples TRBV9 to TRBJ1-2, with D possibly being TRBD1 (5 bases). CDR1 and CDR2 from the germline V gene are SGDLS and YYNGEE. CDR3 size: 16 residues. Trimming cost V 4 bases and J 6 bases, with 22 bases left between them. The CDR3, as DNA: TGTGCCAGCAGCTCTCAATTCAGGGTTGGTGGCGATGGCTACACCTTC. Protein product: CASSSQFRVGGDGYTF.

CDR3 sequence reads: CASSIDWTENTEAFF. CDR3 coding DNA: TGTGCCAGTAGTATAGATTGGACAGAGAACACTGAAGCTTTCTTT. The V and J genes are TRBV19 and TRBJ1-1, with D tentatively TRBD1 (6 bases). The CDR3 runs to 15 residues. Germline loops: CDR1 LNHDA, CDR2 SQIVND (reference sequence). The V and J ends lost 0 bases and 1 base respectively, with 9 bases between them.

The chain's CDR3 is CASSLVGGGGITDTQYF. DNA of the CDR3: TGTGCCAGCAGCTTAGTAGGTGGCGGGGGGATCACAGATACGCAGTATTTT. The chain carries TRBV7-2 and TRBJ2-3, with 8 nucleotides matching TRBD2. The ends lost 1 base at V and 2 bases at J; junction bases unmatched: 8. CDR1 is SGHTA, CDR2 FQGNSA, per germline. This CDR3 comprises 17 residues.

The chain employs TRBV7-6 and TRBJ2-7; the match to TRBD2 covers 8 bases. The CDR3 is 15 amino acids. Germline trimming cut 3 bases from V and 0 bases from J; bases unmatched to any gene: 4. Germline V gene data show CDR1 as SGHVS and CDR2 as FNYEAQ. The CDR3 DNA follows: TGTGCCAGCAGCTTGGGGCGGGAGGTCTCCTACGAGCAGTACTTC. Translating gives CASSLGREVSYEQYF.

This clone has just one count. The chain recombines TRBV14 with TRBJ1-3; D not resolved. Trimming shortened V by 3 bases and J by 4 bases, and 7 bases separated the two germline ends. Germline V CDR1 and CDR2: SGHDN, FVKESK. The CDR3 consists of 13 residues. For the CDR3, the DNA is TGTGCCAGCAGCCACAGTTCCGGAAACACCATATATTTT. Residues: CASSHSSGNTIYF.

V usage is TRBV29-1 and J usage is TRBJ1-1; no clear D. Germline CDR1 SQVTM, CDR2 ANQGSEA. There are 13 residues in the CDR3. The CDR3 bases are TGCACCGATTCGGAGGGCTCGAACACTGAAGCTTTCTTT. Amino acid sequence: CTDSEGSNTEAFF.

The V call is TRBV19, the J call TRBJ2-7, with 8 bases identical to TRBD1. There are 14 residues in the CDR3. J was trimmed by 5 bases and V by 5 bases; bases with no gene match: 8. Germline V CDR1 and CDR2: LNHDA, SQIVND (reference sequence). This CDR3 is CASSLGAGGNEQYF. As DNA, the CDR3 is TGTGCCAGTAGTCTTGGGGCAGGGGGCAACGAGCAGTACTTC.

The chain combines TRBV27 with TRBJ2-3; TRBD1 agrees at 9 bases. CDR3 size: 15 residues. The germline gives CDR1 MNHEY, CDR2 SMNVEV (reference sequence). V gave up 6 bases and J gave up 2 bases; unmatched junction bases: 6. The CDR3 is CASRNRDRDTDTQYF. CDR3 bases: TGTGCCAGCAGAAACCGGGACAGGGACACAGATACGCAGTATTTT.